The rows below give T cell receptor beta chains drawn from one sample of a study of breast tumors, draining lymph nodes, adjacent tissues. TCRdb reprocessed the multiplex PCR reads via MiXCR and lists one record per CDR3 protein. Of 200,000 or so distinct CDR3 sequences listed, approximately 33% are singletons. The sequenced sample consisted of axillary lymph node tissue. The receptors come from a female donor with breast cancer. Some clones in this sample may be carry-over from other donors' samples. The CDR3 runs from the conserved cysteine through the conserved F or W. Each record gives: CDR3 protein, V gene, J gene.

CDR3 protein: CASSFGDGGLYEQFF
V gene: TRBV12-3/TRBV12-4
J gene: TRBJ2-1

CDR3 protein: CASSLFPSGEQFF
V gene: TRBV7-9
J gene: TRBJ2-1

CDR3 protein: CSAGGSGLSYEQYF
V gene: TRBV20-1
J gene: TRBJ2-7

CDR3 protein: CASSGVGGQADTQYF
V gene: TRBV2
J gene: TRBJ2-3

CDR3 protein: CASSYGRKARAVLEKLFF
V gene: TRBV14
J gene: TRBJ1-4

CDR3 protein: CASKRAYNEQFF
V gene: TRBV5-1
J gene: TRBJ2-1

CDR3 protein: CASTWGGTGAYTF
V gene: TRBV7-8
J gene: TRBJ1-2

CDR3 protein: CSAIPGQGAETQYF
V gene: TRBV20-1
J gene: TRBJ2-5

CDR3 protein: CATSEGRQGWETQYF
V gene: TRBV24-1
J gene: TRBJ2-5

CDR3 protein: CASSPLGTLEKLFF
V gene: TRBV11-2
J gene: TRBJ1-4

CDR3 protein: CASSKTGKREKLFF
V gene: TRBV14
J gene: TRBJ1-4

CDR3 protein: CASSKKAGSGAGNTIYF
V gene: TRBV4-1
J gene: TRBJ1-3

CDR3 protein: CATSARDQMGQNNEQFF
V gene: TRBV24-1
J gene: TRBJ2-1

CDR3 protein: CASSIDGGAGGDNEQFF
V gene: TRBV19
J gene: TRBJ2-1

CDR3 protein: CASSYWTSSNNEQFF
V gene: TRBV6-2/TRBV6-3
J gene: TRBJ2-1

CDR3 protein: CASSLALQGAGDSPLHF
V gene: TRBV27
J gene: TRBJ1-6

CDR3 protein: CASSQVGNQPQHF
V gene: TRBV6-1
J gene: TRBJ1-5

CDR3 protein: CARDPAHPSHGYTF
V gene: TRBV12-5
J gene: TRBJ1-2

CDR3 protein: CASSRTNGTSGRGSSYNEQFF
V gene: TRBV7-4
J gene: TRBJ2-1

CDR3 protein: CSATLEGPQHF
V gene: TRBV20-1
J gene: TRBJ1-5

CDR3 protein: CASSQGGYEQYF
V gene: TRBV3-1
J gene: TRBJ2-7

CDR3 protein: CASRASSNQETQYF
V gene: TRBV5-1
J gene: TRBJ2-5

CDR3 protein: CAWSKWAAISDYGYTF
V gene: TRBV30
J gene: TRBJ1-2

CDR3 protein: CASSYSRGGTQYF
V gene: TRBV6-5
J gene: TRBJ2-5

CDR3 protein: CASSQLTASSTDTQYF
V gene: TRBV4-1
J gene: TRBJ2-3

CDR3 protein: CASSLRTGGNYGYPF
V gene: TRBV7-8
J gene: TRBJ1-2

CDR3 protein: CATSPPGGNVLTF
V gene: TRBV15
J gene: TRBJ2-6

CDR3 protein: CSARVGTSGGACYF
V gene: TRBV20-1
J gene: TRBJ2-3

CDR3 protein: CASSQRTGPYGQYF
V gene: TRBV11-2
J gene: TRBJ2-7

CDR3 protein: CASSPERGFYEQYF
V gene: TRBV5-1
J gene: TRBJ2-7

CDR3 protein: CASRPYRGETQYF
V gene: TRBV7-9
J gene: TRBJ2-5

CDR3 protein: CASSQDNSGGTGELFF
V gene: TRBV7-9
J gene: TRBJ2-2

CDR3 protein: CASSPGGRETQYF
V gene: TRBV7-3
J gene: TRBJ2-5

CDR3 protein: CASSLTLAGVVGDTQYF
V gene: TRBV7-2
J gene: TRBJ2-3

CDR3 protein: CASSQDPTPGTGRDQPQHF
V gene: TRBV3-1
J gene: TRBJ1-5

CDR3 protein: CASGLPPGEHTQYF
V gene: TRBV7-8
J gene: TRBJ2-3

CDR3 protein: CAWSGQGWTGELFF
V gene: TRBV30
J gene: TRBJ2-2